These 32 T cell receptor beta chains share one sample of origin, sequenced in a study of T cell responses to AZD1222 COVID-19 vaccine. Produced via immunoSEQ multiplex PCR; TCRdb's table is partial and in-frame only. This repertoire shows 100,000 or so clones, roughly 90% found once; its top ten account for about 2.7%. Sequencing was performed on peripheral blood, taken on day 0 of AZD1222 vaccination. Source of these receptors: an adult in good health.

The chain carries TRBV29-1 and TRBJ2-7; 9 nucleotides align to TRBD2. Per germline, CDR1 SQVTM and CDR2 ANQGSEA. The CDR3 is 12 amino acids. Trimming took 7 bases from V and 7 from J; bases not matched to a gene: 8. The CDR3 DNA follows: TGCAGCGAAGTAGCGGGAGAGAGGGAGCAGTACTTC. It translates to CSEVAGEREQYF.

V and J are TRBV12-3 or TRBV12-4 and TRBJ1-2; D is ambiguous. V lost 2 bases and J lost 5, with 6 bases in between. The CDR3 runs 12 residues. In DNA, the CDR3 is TGTGCCAGCAGTTTAACCGTATATGGCTACACCTTC. Its translation is CASSLTVYGYTF.

The CDR3 region has the DNA TGTGCCACCAGGGAGACAGGGAGCACTGAAGCTTTCTTT. It specifies CATRETGSTEAFF. The chain is built from TRBV24-1 and TRBJ1-1, with 7 bases lining up with TRBD1. The CDR3 loop spans 13 amino acids. CDR1 KGHDR and CDR2 SFDVKD come from the germline V gene. J gave up 4 bases and V 7 bases, and 5 bases lay outside the gene matches.

CDR3 sequence reads: CASSMQGAGNEKLFF. The CDR3 nucleotides read TGTGCCAGTAGTATGCAGGGCGCTGGTAATGAAAAACTGTTTTTT. The chain combines TRBV19 with TRBJ1-4, with D perhaps matching TRBD1 (5 bases). V lost 3 bases and J lost 4, with 12 bases in between. Germline V CDR1 and CDR2: LNHDA, SQIVND (reference sequence). The CDR3 extends over 15 amino acids.

V usage is TRBV27 and J usage is TRBJ2-7; possibly TRBD2 for D (6 bases). Per the germline V gene, CDR1 is MNHEY and CDR2 is SMNVEV (reference sequence). V was trimmed by 6 bases and J by 2 bases, leaving 14 bases between them. The CDR3 length is 14 residues. The CDR3 DNA reads TGTGCCAGCAGGGGAGGAAAATTCCCCTACGAGCAGTACTTC. Its translation is CASRGGKFPYEQYF.

Here the CDR3 DNA reads TGTGCCAGCAGCCAAGATCCACAGGGTGCATCATATGAGCAGTTCTTC. It specifies CASSQDPQGASYEQFF. V is TRBV4-2 and J is TRBJ2-1; possibly TRBD1 for D (6 bases). V was pared by 0 bases and J by 8 bases, with 17 bases between. The CDR3 covers 16 residues. Germline-derived CDR1 and CDR2 are LGHNA and YNFKEQ.

This chain connects TRBV27 to TRBJ2-7, with 8 bases that match TRBD1. From germline, CDR1 is MNHEY and CDR2 SMNVEV (reference sequence). This CDR3 is 13 amino acids long. Unmatched junction bases numbered 7, after V lost 6 bases and J lost 6 bases. The CDR3 bases are TGTGCCAGCAGGCGCAGGGGGCTGCTCGAGCAGTACTTC. Residues: CASRRRGLLEQYF.

This chain joins TRBV28 and TRBJ2-5; TRBD1 matches 7 bases. The CDR3 totals 15 residues. After removal of 4 bases from V and 3 bases from J, the junction contained 8 bases not matched to a gene. CDR1 is MDHEN, CDR2 SYDVKM, per germline. The CDR3 here is CASSSPPGTEETQYF. Written as DNA, the CDR3 is TGTGCCAGCAGTTCCCCCCCGGGGACAGAAGAGACCCAGTACTTC.

V gene TRBV6-4 combines with J gene TRBJ2-1; 9 nucleotides line up with TRBD2. Germline CDR1 is MRHNA and CDR2 is SNTAGT. Losses at the gene ends were 10 bases for V and 1 base for J; bases not matched to a gene: 8. The CDR3 loop spans 15 amino acids. Written as DNA, the CDR3 is TGTGCCACAGCCAGAGCGGGGGGTTCCTACAATGAGCAGTTCTTC. Its translation: CATARAGGSYNEQFF.

This chain joins TRBV10-3 and TRBJ1-1; D call uncertain. Looked up from germline, CDR1 is ENHRY and CDR2 is SYGVKD. This CDR3 comprises 12 residues. Deletions cut 3 bases from V and 6 bases from J, with 8 bases between. CDR3 sequence: CAISESGPEAFF. The CDR3 nucleotides are TGTGCCATCAGTGAATCTGGGCCTGAAGCTTTCTTT.

This clone appeared a single time. The chain links TRBV19 to TRBJ1-3; D is possibly TRBD1 (6 bases). In germline, CDR1 is LNHDA, CDR2 SQIVND (reference sequence). V lost 1 base to trimming and J lost 4 bases, with 8 bases between them. The CDR3 spans 14 residues. This CDR3 is CASSIADSGNTIYF. CDR3 in DNA: TGTGCCAGTAGTATAGCGGACAGCGGAAACACCATATATTTT.

Comments on this clone: Other DNA sequences from this sample encode an identical CDR3 as well. The chain combines TRBV12-3 or TRBV12-4 with TRBJ1-1, with D unclear. The CDR3 is made up of 13 amino acids. V was pared by 1 base and J by 3 bases, with 6 bases between. The CDR3, as DNA: TGTGCCAGCAGTTTAGTCGGGGACACTGAAGCTTTCTTT. Protein product: CASSLVGDTEAFF.

V is TRBV6-4 and J is TRBJ2-1; maybe TRBD1 (6 bases). CDR1 MRHNA and CDR2 SNTAGT come from the germline V gene. V gave up 2 bases and J gave up 10 bases, with 18 bases separating them. The CDR3 totals 15 residues. For the CDR3, the DNA is TGTGCCAGCAGTGACAGGGCAGGGGCCCTCGGAGAGCAGTTCTTC. Translation gives CASSDRAGALGEQFF.

This clone occurred once. The chain uses TRBV28 and TRBJ2-7; 11 bases agree with TRBD1. The CDR3 spans 14 residues. In germline, CDR1 is MDHEN, CDR2 SYDVKM. V lost 8 bases, J lost 3 bases, and 6 bases stayed unmatched. The CDR3 DNA reads as TGTGCCAGCGGTAGGACAGGGGGCCACTACGAGCAGTACTTC. Amino acids: CASGRTGGHYEQYF.

The chain is built from TRBV19 and TRBJ2-4; D may correspond to TRBD1 or TRBD2 (5 bases each). V lost 7 bases and J 6 bases, leaving 19 bases between the germline ends. The CDR3 loop spans 15 amino acids. The V gene's germline CDR1 is LNHDA and CDR2 SQIVND (reference sequence). CDR3 DNA: TGTGCCAGTACCCCCCGGGACCTACAAAGAAACATTCAGTACTTC. It translates to CASTPRDLQRNIQYF.

This clone was detected once. At one end the junction does not follow the germline gene, possibly because of a read error. V usage is TRBV2 and J usage is TRBJ2-1; TRBD2 aligns across 10 bases. Germline CDR1 and CDR2: SNHLY and FYNNEI. The CDR3 length is 17 residues. The CDR3 bases are TGTGCCAGCAGCCTCGGGGGTGGGACTAGCGCTTACAATGGGCAGTTCTTC. The encoded protein is CASSLGGGTSAYNGQFF.

The chain combines TRBV19 with TRBJ2-7, with 7 nucleotides matching TRBD2. This CDR3 has 17 residues. The germline V gene encodes CDR1 LNHDA and CDR2 SQIVND (reference sequence). After removal of 1 base from V and 3 bases from J, the junction contained 12 bases not matched to a gene. This chain's CDR3 is CASSIGLRQGLLYEQYF. CDR3 nucleotide sequence: TGTGCCAGTAGTATAGGGCTTCGGCAGGGACTACTCTACGAGCAGTACTTC.

V gene TRBV24-1 combines with J gene TRBJ2-7; TRBD2 aligns across 7 bases. This CDR3 comprises 15 residues. Per germline, CDR1 KGHDR and CDR2 SFDVKD. V trimming: 2 bases; J trimming: 4 bases; junction bases outside the gene matches: 7. The CDR3 region is CATSDSSGISYEQYF. CDR3 nucleotide sequence: TGTGCCACCAGTGATTCGAGCGGGATTTCTTACGAGCAGTACTTC.

The chain combines TRBV11-3 with TRBJ2-1; D may be TRBD1 or TRBD2 (5 bases each). CDR1 is SGHNT, CDR2 YENEEA, per germline. V lost 0 bases and J 5 bases, leaving 11 bases between the germline ends. This CDR3 region has 15 residues. The chain's CDR3 is CASSLDWGRDNEQFF. CDR3 bases: TGTGCCAGCAGCTTAGATTGGGGACGAGACAATGAGCAGTTCTTC.

V gene TRBV28 combines with J gene TRBJ2-7, with D possibly being TRBD1 (6 bases). V was clipped by 7 bases and J by 4 bases, with 14 bases between them. The CDR3 spans 13 residues. CDR1 and CDR2 from the germline V gene are MDHEN and SYDVKM. CDR3 sequence reads: CASTSPGQYEQYF. The CDR3 nucleotides are TGTGCCAGCACCTCCCCCGGACAGTACGAGCAGTACTTC.

This sequence joins TRBV19 and TRBJ1-5, with D perhaps matching TRBD1 (6 bases). The CDR3 is made up of 14 amino acids. Germline V gene lookup returns CDR1 LNHDA and CDR2 SQIVND (reference sequence). The germline V and J ends were trimmed by 5 bases and 2 bases, with 10 bases remaining between them. CDR3 in DNA: TGTGCCAGTAGTGGACAGTTGGGCAATCAGCCCCAGCATTTT. This codes for CASSGQLGNQPQHF.

The genes are TRBV9 and TRBJ2-5; unclear D gene. V was pared by 4 bases and J by 5 bases, with 6 bases between. CDR3 size: 11 residues. The germline V gene encodes CDR1 SGDLS and CDR2 YYNGEE. This CDR3 is CASSSEETQYF. CDR3 in DNA: TGTGCCAGCAGCTCGGAGGAGACCCAGTACTTC.

CDR3 nucleotides: TGTGCCACCTCAGGAAACACCATATATTTT. Amino acid sequence: CATSGNTIYF. This chain connects TRBV7-9 to TRBJ1-3; D is uncertain. Trimming pared 10 bases from V and 4 bases from J, leaving 5 bases between. CDR1 is SEHNR, CDR2 FQNEAQ, per germline (reference sequence). There are 10 residues in the CDR3.

The rearrangement uses TRBV11-3 and TRBJ1-1; possible D gene TRBD1, 5 bases. V lost 5 bases, J lost 0 bases, and 7 bases lay in between. Germline V gives CDR1 SGHNT, CDR2 YENEEA. The CDR3 is made up of 13 amino acids. In nucleotides, the CDR3 is TGTGCCAGCAGCGCAGGGATGAACACTGAAGCTTTCTTT. It specifies CASSAGMNTEAFF.

The rearrangement uses TRBV10-2 and TRBJ1-1; 8 bases match TRBD1. Unmatched junction bases numbered 6, after V lost 2 bases and J lost 4 bases. CDR1 and CDR2 (germline): WSHSY, SAAADI. CDR3 size: 15 residues. The CDR3 DNA follows: TGCGCCAGCAGTGAGGGGCAGGGGGCCGGCACTGAAGCTTTCTTT. Translation: CASSEGQGAGTEAFF.

The rearrangement joins TRBV5-1 to TRBJ2-2; D gene unclear. Trimming removed 0 bases at V and 3 bases at J, with 9 bases between. Germline values: CDR1 SGHRS, CDR2 YFSETQ. The length of the CDR3 is 15 residues. CDR3 DNA: TGCGCCAGCAGCTTGGTGCAGGCCGACACCGGGGAGCTGTTTTTT. Its protein product is CASSLVQADTGELFF.

The chain carries TRBV9 and TRBJ2-1; maybe TRBD2 (6 bases). The CDR3 sequence is 12 residues long. The germline V gene has CDR1 SGDLS and CDR2 YYNGEE. V was clipped by 7 bases and J by 8 bases, with 13 bases between them. CDR3 nucleotide sequence: TGTGCCAGCTCCTCGAGGAGGGATGAGCAGTTCTTC. This codes for CASSSRRDEQFF.

This clone was observed a handful of times. The genes are TRBV20-1 and TRBJ1-5; D not resolved. Germline V gives CDR1 DFQATT, CDR2 SNEGSKA (reference sequence). The germline V and J ends were trimmed by 3 bases and 2 bases, with 5 bases remaining between them. CDR3 length equals 12 residues. The CDR3 loop is CSASWGNQPQHF. CDR3 in DNA: TGCAGTGCTAGTTGGGGCAATCAGCCCCAGCATTTT.

Here the CDR3 reads CASNSGAAGMNTEAFF. The CDR3 nucleotides read TGTGCCAGTAATAGCGGGGCTGCGGGAATGAACACTGAAGCTTTCTTT. This chain uses TRBV19 with TRBJ1-1; D may be TRBD1 (5 bases). This CDR3 spans 16 amino acids. Germline CDR1 is LNHDA and CDR2 is SQIVND (reference sequence). V lost 7 bases and J lost 0, with 18 bases in between. Together with reference TRBV19 and TRBJ1-1, the CDR3 gives the full variable domain: DGGITQSPKYLFRKEGQNVTLSCEQNLNHDAMYWYRQDPGQGLRLIYYSQIVNDFQKGDIAEGYSVSREKKESFPLTVTSAQKNPTAFYLCASNSGAAGMNTEAFFGQGTRLTVV.

The genes are TRBV15 and TRBJ2-5; D might be TRBD1 (6 bases). The ends were cut back, 4 bases at V and 2 bases at J, with 11 bases in the middle. Germline CDR1 and CDR2: LNHNV and YYDKDF (reference sequence). This CDR3 region has 14 residues. The CDR3 DNA sequence: TGTGCCACCAGCACTAACAGGGAACAAGAGACCCAGTACTTC. Its protein is CATSTNREQETQYF.

The count of this clone is one. J is TRBJ1-4 and V is TRBV6-5; 9 nucleotides agree with TRBD1. Germline V gene sequence: CDR1 MNHEY, CDR2 SVGAGI. This CDR3 region has 14 residues. With V trimmed by 6 bases and J by 5 bases, 4 bases remained unmatched. The DNA for the CDR3 is TGTGCCAGCAGGACAGGGGGTGAGAATGAAAAACTGTTTTTT. Its translation: CASRTGGENEKLFF.

The chain employs TRBV28 and TRBJ1-4; possibly TRBD1 for D (5 bases). The CDR3 runs to 13 residues. The V and J ends lost 1 base and 14 bases respectively, with 14 bases between them. The germline V gene encodes CDR1 MDHEN and CDR2 SYDVKM. The CDR3 here is CASSLSPTGGLFF. Here the CDR3 DNA reads TGTGCCAGCAGTTTATCCCCTACAGGCGGGCTGTTTTTT.